This TCR beta chain was observed in a study of blood T cells in healthy people across ages. With V trimmed by 2 bases and J by 5 bases, 6 bases remained unmatched. From germline, CDR1 is MNHEY and CDR2 SVGEGT. CDR3 length: 14 residues. The use of a sample-barcoded 5' primer and a J-beta primer mix characterized a second PCR of roughly 6 to 12 cycles. TCRdb reanalysed the 5' RACE reads using MiXCR and keeps one entry per CDR3 protein. The repertoire consists of approximately 670,000 distinct CDR3 sequences, with over 40% occurring once and the leading ten covering about 30%. The J gene is TRBJ2-7, the V gene TRBV6-2 or TRBV6-3, with 7 positions matching TRBD1. This clonotype was sampled from a man older than 75 in good health. The sample consisted of blood. The CDR3 DNA sequence: TGTGCCAGCAGTTACGGCAGGGGGTTACACGAGCAGTACTTC. This translates into CASSYGRGLHEQYF.